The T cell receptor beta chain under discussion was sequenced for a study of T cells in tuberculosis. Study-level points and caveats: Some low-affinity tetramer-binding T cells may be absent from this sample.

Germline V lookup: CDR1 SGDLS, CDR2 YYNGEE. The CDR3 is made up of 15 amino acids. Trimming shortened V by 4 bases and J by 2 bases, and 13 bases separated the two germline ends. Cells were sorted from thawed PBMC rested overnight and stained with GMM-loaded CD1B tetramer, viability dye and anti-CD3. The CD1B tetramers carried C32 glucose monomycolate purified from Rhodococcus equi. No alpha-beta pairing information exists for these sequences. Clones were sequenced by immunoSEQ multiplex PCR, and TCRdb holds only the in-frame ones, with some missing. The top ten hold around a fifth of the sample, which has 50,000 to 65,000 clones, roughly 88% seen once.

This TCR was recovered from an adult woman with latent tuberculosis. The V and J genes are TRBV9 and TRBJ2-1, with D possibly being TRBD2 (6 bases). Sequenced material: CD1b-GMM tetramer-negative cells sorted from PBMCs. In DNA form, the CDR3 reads TGTGCCAGCAGCCCAAGAGCGGGTGCCTACAATGAGCAGTTCTTC. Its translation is CASSPRAGAYNEQFF.